These T cell receptor beta chains were read from a single sample in a study of T cell responses to AZD1222 COVID-19 vaccine. The assay was immunoSEQ multiplex PCR, and TCRdb's table has in-frame clones only and misses some. The profile shows more than 150,000 clones, around nine tenths of them singletons. This material consisted of peripheral blood, taken 28 days after the second AZD1222 dose. The receptors derive from an adult who received the AZD1222 COVID-19 vaccine. Each CDR3 is given with its conserved first and last residue. The order of the fields is J gene, clone size, V gene, CDR3 protein. Clone size, where shown, is once, few, many, or a class for clones that have expanded.

j_call: TRBJ1-1; clone_size: -; v_call: TRBV6-4; cdr3_aa: CASSGVRREAFF
j_call: TRBJ2-1; clone_size: -; v_call: TRBV19; cdr3_aa: CASRGLAGEGEQFF
j_call: TRBJ1-5; clone_size: once; v_call: TRBV7-3; cdr3_aa: CASSQGAGQPQHF
j_call: TRBJ2-3; clone_size: once; v_call: TRBV27; cdr3_aa: CASRWTSGTTSTDTQYF
j_call: TRBJ2-7; clone_size: -; v_call: TRBV6-6; cdr3_aa: CASSPIRLGQVYEQYF
j_call: TRBJ1-2; clone_size: -; v_call: TRBV2; cdr3_aa: CASNARGYGYTF
j_call: TRBJ1-3; clone_size: -; v_call: TRBV11-2; cdr3_aa: CASSLERGNTIYF
j_call: TRBJ1-2; clone_size: once; v_call: TRBV10-3; cdr3_aa: CAISENGYTF
j_call: TRBJ2-7; clone_size: -; v_call: TRBV7-8; cdr3_aa: CASSIGSSKYEQYF
j_call: TRBJ1-5; clone_size: -; v_call: TRBV4-2; cdr3_aa: CASSQEKNQPQHF
j_call: TRBJ1-4; clone_size: -; v_call: TRBV2; cdr3_aa: CASRDRGLEKLFF
j_call: TRBJ2-7; clone_size: -; v_call: TRBV4-2; cdr3_aa: CASSPEASGSYEQYF
j_call: TRBJ1-1; clone_size: -; v_call: TRBV5-1; cdr3_aa: CASSLWDRNTEAFF